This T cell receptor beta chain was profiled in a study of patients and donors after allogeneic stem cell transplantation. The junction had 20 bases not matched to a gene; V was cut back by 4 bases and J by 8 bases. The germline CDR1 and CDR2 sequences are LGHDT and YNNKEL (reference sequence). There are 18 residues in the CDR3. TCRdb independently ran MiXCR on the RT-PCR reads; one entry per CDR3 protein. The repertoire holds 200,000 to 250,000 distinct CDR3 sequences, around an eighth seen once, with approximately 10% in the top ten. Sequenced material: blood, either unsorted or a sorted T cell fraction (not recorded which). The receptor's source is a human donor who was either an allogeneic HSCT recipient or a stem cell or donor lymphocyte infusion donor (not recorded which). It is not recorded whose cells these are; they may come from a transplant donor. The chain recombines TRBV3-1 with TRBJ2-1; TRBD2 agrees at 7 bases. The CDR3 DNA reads TGTGCCAGCAGCCTCCGGGGTAGCGGGCAACTTGGAGTCGATGAGCAGTTCTTC. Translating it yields CASSLRGSGQLGVDEQFF.